This T cell receptor (beta chain) was captured in a study of cytotoxic CD8 clonotypes in ibrutinib-treated CLL. Study information: Mean per-sample yields comprised about 280,000 productive templates and 85,000 to 95,000 productive rearrangements.

With regard to this clone: Antigen specificity is unknown.

Depths of 1 in 200,000 to 1 in 1 million T cells were the sequencing target. Data came from immunoSEQ multiplex PCR; TCRdb stores just in-frame clones and leaves some out. Altogether about 39,000 clones are present, 68% being singletons, with the ten largest covering about 6.8%. The germline gives CDR1 MNHEY, CDR2 SVGAGI. The CDR3 spans 13 residues. V lost 5 bases and J 12 bases, leaving 17 bases between the germline ends. Study-level points and caveats: Contraction or stability on treatment characterized the public clonotypes, which were uncommon. Sustained-remission and progressing patients' sampling times differed.

J is TRBJ2-1 and V is TRBV6-5; TRBD2 might be the D (6 bases). The material was PBMCs, obtained at disease progression, from a patient treated with ibrutinib. The receptor was isolated from a human donor with chronic lymphocytic leukemia. CDR3 coding DNA: TGTGCCAGCAGTAACCTCCGCGGGGTTGGGCAGTTCTTC. Encoded protein: CASSNLRGVGQFF.